This TCR beta chain was observed in a study of T cell changes during pregnancy in multiple sclerosis (dated by TCRdb to between 2018 and 2020). About the investigation overall: The study examined how the T cell repertoire changed over the course of pregnancy in women with multiple sclerosis.

The library was produced with the immunoSEQ multiplex PCR assay. The table comes from immuneACCESS by way of TCRdb, which keeps in-frame sequences with V and J called. Part of the clones is missing from these tables; in studies checked, under half for an unresolved V gene and the rest for unknown reasons. The sample records roughly 100,000 clones, 91% of which are singletons. The top ten constitute approximately 1.7% of the sample. Via the germline V gene (reference sequence), CDR1 is LNHDA and CDR2 SQIVND. Germline trimming: 3 bases from V, 3 bases from J; junction bases outside gene matches: 5. Inclusive of the bounding cysteine and phenylalanine, the CDR3 is 15 residues long. The only DNA kept is the CDR3, 45 bases in frame from the first base. The count of this clone is one. The antigen it recognizes is unknown. Base quality data are lacking; no much larger clone is found one base away.

This receptor was taken from a female donor in good health, enrolled as a control in a pregnancy study. The sequence links TRBV19 to TRBJ2-7, and TRBD1 matches 10 of the central bases. Material: peripheral blood, obtained after pregnancy. The sequenced DNA: TGTGCCAGTAGTATCCGGGACAGGGGAGGCTACGAGCAGTACTTC. Protein translation: CASSIRDRGGYEQYF.